The following is a T cell receptor (beta chain) sequence with its context. The antigen it binds to is not known. The sample holds no much larger clone one base away, and base qualities are not on file. These data are taken from a study of beta chain features in type 1 diabetes (dated by TCRdb to between 2018 and 2020). Turning to the overall study: No differences in mean age, gender distribution, total cell number or subset yield were found between patients and healthy donors. Across all samples, around 100 million sorted cells were examined, and cell number per subset correlated strongly with RNA yield. In the study, TCRB repertoires of sorted circulating CD4+ T cell subsets from recently diagnosed type 1 diabetes patients were compared with those of matched healthy donors. Whereas all 30 or so donors provided naive and central memory subsets, regulatory and stem cell-like memory subsets were isolated from just 8 patients and roughly eight healthy donors. General conclusions and limits of the study: At VDJ recombination sites, type 1 diabetes patients had fewer insertions and more deleted nucleotides, which implies abnormalities in thymic rearrangement. A moderate but significant shortening of TCRB CDR3 length was observed in type 1 diabetes patients in all four CD4+ subsets. PCR may preferentially amplify shorter templates, but because patient and control samples were amplified and corrected together, any resulting skew would affect both groups equally. HLA sub-analyses involved small numbers of individuals, so any influence of HLA type on TCRB rearrangement remained unresolved. Naive, central memory and regulatory TCRB repertoires appeared to be more alike among patients than among healthy donors. Sequencing cDNA rather than genomic DNA could over-represent highly expressing activated cells, although activation and CD3 levels did not differ between groups.

The High Capacity cDNA Reverse Transcription Kit was used to reverse transcribe all of the isolated RNA, meaning that expressed TCRB transcripts were what got sequenced. Naive, central memory and regulatory T cell samples underwent deep immunoSEQ sequencing, averaging about 3.57 million total reads per sample. Sorted cells were lysed in RLT buffer, and RNA was extracted using DNase-treated RNeasy Micro or Mini kits according to cell number. Each cell subset was processed on its own to prevent cross-contamination, while patient and healthy donor samples were processed together. The immunoSEQ multiplex PCR was used to amplify TCRB sequences from cDNA, generating 87-bp fragments that spanned the CDR3 region. Amplicons were sequenced on the Illumina HiSeq platform. The authors' pipeline ran thus. PCR bias was computationally corrected using synthetic template baselines, reads within Hamming distance 2 were collapsed, and singletons that could not be merged were discarded. Reads were aligned against IMGT to assign V, D and J genes, CDR3 length and insertions or deletions at six rearrangement sites. Clonotype counts were normalized to sorted cell number within each subset before computing true diversity and Gini coefficients with the tcR R package. Repertoire sharing was quantified using the overlap coefficient calculated on TCRB nucleotide sequences. Out-of-frame TCRB sequences from naive cells were analyzed to stand in for the pre-selection repertoire. In TCRdb, the immuneACCESS table is reduced to in-frame sequences with V and J assigned. These tables do not hold every clone; where another copy was compared, an unresolved V gene accounts for under half, and the others remain unexplained. V and J calls and clone size follow that table, whereas D and trimming were derived from the DNA. For this sample there are 640,000 or so clones; over 12% appear just once. The ten largest clones take up approximately 0.039% of the sample.

Each donor gave one peripheral blood draw, roughly 0.12 L on average, collected into heparinised tubes. Naive, central memory, regulatory and stem cell-like memory CD4+ T cells were sorted on a BD FACSAria II using a panel including CD45RO, CCR7, CD25, CD127, CD95 and CD27. Purity was above 95% for every sorted population. PBMCs were isolated right away by Lymphoprep density gradient centrifugation and were stained directly, without culture. To minimize batch effects, samples were stained and sorted in pairs, one healthy donor with one patient per experiment. CDR1 and CDR2 were assigned from the germline V gene as ENHRY and SYGVKD. Trimming at the junction amounts to 5 bases on V and 6 bases on J, and the germline ends lie 13 bases apart. Including the terminal cysteine and phenylalanine, the CDR3 comprises 13 residues. CDR3 DNA is the only sequence kept; it has 39 bases, read in frame from the first base.

Material: naive CD4+ T cells from blood. The cell subset or site label, read with the paper, signifies: true naive CD4+ T cells. Rearrangement joined TRBV10-3 to TRBJ1-1, with a weak D call of TRBD1 (5 bases match). This receptor was identified in a man aged 18 to 29 with type 1 diabetes. The CDR3 has the sequence CAISRGETPEAFF. The DNA reads as follows: TGTGCCATCAGTCGGGGGGAAACCCCTGAAGCTTTCTTT.